This T cell receptor (beta chain) stems from a study of OX40 agonist ivuxolimab in advanced cancers. This CDR3 spans 14 amino acids. V trimming: 5 bases; J trimming: 4 bases; junction bases outside the gene matches: 7. Looked up from germline, CDR1 is SGHTA and CDR2 is FQGNSA. Data came from immunoSEQ multiplex PCR; TCRdb stores just in-frame clones and leaves some out. This table has 80,000 to 85,000 clones, about 86% appearing once. The receptor was isolated from an adult with an advanced solid tumor such as melanoma, head and neck, liver or kidney cancer. Sequenced material: CD4+ or CD8+ T cells sorted from blood, taken in a trial of the OX40 agonist ivuxolimab. V and J are TRBV7-2 and TRBJ1-2; 7 positions match TRBD1. DNA for the CDR3: TGTGCCAGCAGCCAAGAGGCAGGGGGCTATGGCTACACCTTC. Amino acid sequence: CASSQEAGGYGYTF.